Reported below is one T cell receptor beta chain. No antigen is known for it. Noted time point: recipient sample about 28 days before transplant, after cytoreduction. Blood collection times were about day -28 and days 30, 100, 180 posttransplant. Sequencing used immunoSEQ multiplex PCR; TCRdb keeps in-frame clones, though not all of them. The repertoire has thousands of clones, more than 70% of them found once; the top ten carry around 7.1%. The V segment lost 6 bases and the J segment 7 bases; nucleotides outside the gene matches: 7. Germline V lookup: CDR1 MDHEN, CDR2 SYDVKM. The CDR3 runs to 13 residues. The data were taken from a study of T cell clonotyping in hematopoietic cell transplantation. Overall study: Recipients' pretransplant samples followed cytoreduction.

Study-wide points: Recipient TCR diversity dropped after transplant; expanded clonotypes rose from day 30 to 180. CD4 and CD8 repertoire contributions could not be separated without sorting.

The sequenced sample was peripheral blood mononuclear cells, obtained before stem cell transplant. The TCR originated in a man aged 60 to 75 with acute myeloid leukemia. Some clones in this sample may be carry-over from other donors' samples. The chain is built from TRBV28 and TRBJ1-1, with 8 bases that match TRBD1. The CDR3 loop is CASSQRQGIEAFF. In nucleotides, the CDR3 is TGTGCCAGCAGCCAAAGACAGGGGATTGAAGCTTTCTTT. Full variable domain (remainder filled in from reference TRBV28 and TRBJ1-1): DVKVTQSSRYLVKRTGEKVFLECVQDMDHENMFWYRQDPGLGLRLIYFSYDVKMKEKGDIPEGYSVSREKKERFSLILESASTNQTSMYLCASSQRQGIEAFFGQGTRLTVV.